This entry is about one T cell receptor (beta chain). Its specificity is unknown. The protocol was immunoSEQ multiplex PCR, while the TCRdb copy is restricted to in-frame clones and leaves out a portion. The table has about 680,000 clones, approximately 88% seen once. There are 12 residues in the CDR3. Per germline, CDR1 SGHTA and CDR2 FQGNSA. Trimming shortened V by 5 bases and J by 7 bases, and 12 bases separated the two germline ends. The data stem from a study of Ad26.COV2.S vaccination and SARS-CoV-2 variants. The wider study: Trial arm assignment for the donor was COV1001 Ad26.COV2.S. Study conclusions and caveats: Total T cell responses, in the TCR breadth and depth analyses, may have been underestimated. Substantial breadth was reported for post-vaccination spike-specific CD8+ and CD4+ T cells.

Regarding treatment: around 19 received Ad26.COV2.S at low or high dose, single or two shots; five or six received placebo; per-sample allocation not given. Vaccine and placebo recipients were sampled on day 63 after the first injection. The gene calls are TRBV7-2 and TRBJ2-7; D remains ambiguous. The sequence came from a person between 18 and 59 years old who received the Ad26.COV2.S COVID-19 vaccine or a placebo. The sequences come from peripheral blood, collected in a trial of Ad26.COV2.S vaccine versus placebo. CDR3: CASSPDSGEQYF. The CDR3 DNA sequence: TGTGCCAGCAGCCCAGACTCCGGAGAGCAGTACTTC.